This TCR beta chain was recorded in a study of Ad26.COV2.S vaccination and SARS-CoV-2 variants. Study-level information: Intramuscular Ad26.COV2.S doses were given once or twice, 56 days apart. Study results and limitations: Estimates derived from TCR breadth and depth analyses may have underestimated total T cell responses. Breadth measured for non-spike TCRs was similar across vaccine and placebo recipients.

J gave up 4 bases and V 4 bases, and 4 bases lay outside the gene matches. Germline-derived CDR1 and CDR2 are MRHNA and SNTAGT. CDR3 length equals 15 residues. Sequencing used immunoSEQ multiplex PCR; TCRdb keeps in-frame clones, though not all of them. The table includes 200,000 to 300,000 clones, roughly 85% detected once. The treatment was: 15 to 20 received Ad26.COV2.S at low or high dose, single or two shots; 5 received placebo; per-sample allocation not given. On day 63 after the first injection, vaccine and placebo recipients gave samples. A word on this clone: The antigen is unknown.

Specimen: peripheral blood, collected in a trial of Ad26.COV2.S vaccine versus placebo. The TCR sequence derives from a person aged 18 to 59 who received the Ad26.COV2.S COVID-19 vaccine or a placebo. V usage is TRBV6-4 and J usage is TRBJ2-1; 10 bases line up with TRBD2. CDR3 sequence: CASSVGTSEYNEQFF. CDR3 coding DNA: TGTGCCAGCAGTGTCGGGACTAGCGAGTACAATGAGCAGTTCTTC.